The clone carrying this TCR beta chain was picked up a small number of times. Its antigen is undetermined. The sample is drawn from a study of T-cell memory formation after mild COVID-19. Study summary: Among the donors, TCR clusters were largely specific to each donor.

This CDR3 has 13 amino acids. Trimming shortened V by 4 bases and J by 3 bases, and 6 bases separated the two germline ends. UMIs and sample barcodes were carried by the TCR alpha and TCR beta cDNA libraries that 5'RACE produced using constant-segment primers. TCRdb itself ran the 5' RACE reads through MiXCR, one entry per CDR3 protein. The data show hundreds of thousands of distinct CDR3 sequences, approximately 29% seen once. Study conclusions and caveats: Whether day 37 second-wave clones are SARS-CoV-2-specific was not confirmed.

Sequencing input: PBMCs or a T cell subset sorted from them (not recorded which). The receptor was derived from an adult woman who had mild COVID-19 (a few samples of this study predate the infection). Cell type and time point are not known. J is TRBJ2-2 and V is TRBV12-3 or TRBV12-4; D is unresolved. CDR3 DNA sequence: TGTGCCAGCAGTTCGAGTGACACCGGGGAGCTGTTTTTT. Translated: CASSSSDTGELFF.